This TCR beta chain was obtained from a study of T and B cells in COVID-19 patients. Blood genomic DNA input for TRB amplification was 250-500 ng. TRB rearrangements were amplified by multiplex PCR with BIOMED2 TRB-A/B primers. TCRdb redid the calling of the multiplex PCR reads with MiXCR, one entry per CDR3 protein. The sample carries more than 20,000 distinct CDR3 sequences, approximately 32% recorded once. V was shortened by 0 bases and J by 1 base, with 11 bases between the two germline ends. CDR1 and CDR2 from the germline V gene are LGHNA and YSLEER. The CDR3 covers 16 residues. The chain joins TRBV4-3 to TRBJ2-3, with a weak D call TRBD2 (5 bases). This sequence originates from a human donor who had recovered from COVID-19. The specimen sequenced was blood. As DNA, the CDR3 is TGCGCCAGCAGCCAAGAGGGGAGAGAGGGCACAGATACGCAGTATTTT. Protein sequence: CASSQEGREGTDTQYF.